A single sample gave rise to the 26 T cell receptor beta chains below, sequenced in a study of neoadjuvant nivolumab and ipilimumab in lung cancer (TCRdb year 2020). The time point label here, explained by the study, means: at surgical resection after neoadjuvant nivolumab +/- ipilimumab. The library came from the immunoSEQ multiplex PCR assay. What TCRdb holds here is the immuneACCESS table cut down to in-frame rearrangements. Part of the clones is not present; checked against another copy, under half of the missing clones reflect an unresolved V gene, and the others are unexplained. The sample profile shows 15,000 to 20,000 clones; 79% of them were found once. The ten largest clones take up under 9.5% of the sample. This sample comprised tumor tissue, obtained after neoadjuvant nivolumab, alone or with ipilimumab, at or shortly before surgery. Receptors were obtained from an adult with non-small cell lung cancer.

V is TRBV5-4 and J is TRBJ2-6; D possibly uses TRBD1 or TRBD2 (6 bases each). Germline V gene lookup returns CDR1 SGHNT and CDR2 YYREEE (reference sequence). Trimming took off 2 bases at V and 0 bases at J, with 15 bases between the two ends. The CDR3 extends over 18 amino acids. This CDR3 reads CASSLSTGGSSGANVLTF. The CDR3 region has the DNA TGTGCCAGCAGCTTATCGACAGGAGGGAGCTCTGGGGCCAACGTCCTGACTTTC.

This clone was seen a handful of times. V usage is TRBV9 and J usage is TRBJ2-2; 8 nucleotides align to TRBD1. Germline V gene lookup returns CDR1 SGDLS and CDR2 YYNGEE. J lost 0 bases, V lost 3 bases, and 4 bases had no gene match. The CDR3 has 16 amino acids. Here the CDR3 reads CASSDPDRANTGELFF. CDR3 DNA: TGTGCCAGCAGCGACCCGGACAGGGCGAACACCGGGGAGCTGTTTTTT.

The V and J genes are TRBV11-2 and TRBJ2-1; tentative D call: TRBD1 (5 bases). CDR1 SGHAT and CDR2 FQNNGV come from the germline V gene. V was pared by 6 bases and J by 9 bases, with 18 bases between. The CDR3 runs to 14 residues. The CDR3: CASRNRAGLGEQFF. In nucleotides, the CDR3 is TGTGCCAGCAGGAATAGGGCAGGGTTGGGTGAGCAGTTCTTC.

This rearrangement joins TRBV18 to TRBJ2-3, with no clear D. The CDR3 length is 15 residues. CDR1 is KGHSH, CDR2 LQKENI, per germline. V was trimmed by 3 bases and J by 4 bases, leaving 14 bases between them. The chain's CDR3 is CASSPFAPGSDTQYF. The CDR3, as DNA: TGTGCCAGCTCACCTTTCGCCCCGGGCTCAGATACGCAGTATTTT.

The chain carries TRBV6-1 and TRBJ2-7; D might be TRBD2 (6 bases). Looked up from germline, CDR1 is MNHNS and CDR2 is SASEGT. CDR3 length equals 14 residues. Between the trimmed V and J ends, which lost 5 bases and 3 bases, there was a span of 14 bases. This chain's CDR3 is CASSTQDGGYEQYF. The CDR3 bases are TGTGCCAGCAGTACGCAGGACGGGGGCTACGAGCAGTACTTC.

The gene calls are TRBV5-6 and TRBJ2-2; D may be TRBD1 (6 bases). CDR3 length: 14 residues. CDR1 and CDR2 (germline): SGHDT, YYEEEE. Trimming pared 4 bases from V and 6 bases from J, leaving 13 bases between. The CDR3 DNA reads TGTGCCAGCAGCGGACAGACGGGTTCCGGGGAGCTGTTTTTT. The encoded protein is CASSGQTGSGELFF.

The chain links TRBV27 to TRBJ2-1; 9 nucleotides agree with TRBD1. This CDR3 is built from 16 residues. The V gene end was trimmed by 2 bases and the J gene end by 1 base; junction bases not matched to a gene: 3. CDR1 is MNHEY and CDR2 is SMNVEV in the germline V gene (reference sequence). The CDR3 loop reads CASSLRDRVSYNEQFF. DNA for the CDR3: TGTGCCAGCAGTTTAAGGGACAGGGTTTCCTACAATGAGCAGTTCTTC.

The V gene is TRBV7-2, the J gene TRBJ2-4, with a tentative D call TRBD1 (6 bases). Trimming shortened V by 5 bases and J by 0 bases, and 14 bases separated the two germline ends. Germline loops: CDR1 SGHTA, CDR2 FQGNSA. CDR3 length: 16 amino acids. This CDR3 reads CASSPGQTLAKNIQYF. The CDR3 DNA reads as TGTGCCAGCAGCCCAGGACAGACCTTAGCCAAAAACATTCAGTACTTC.

This chain uses TRBV20-1 with TRBJ1-2; no firm D call. The CDR3 has 10 amino acids. From germline, CDR1 is DFQATT and CDR2 SNEGSKA (reference sequence). The CDR3 coding sequence is TGCAGGCTGCTAGGAAGTGGCTACACCTTC. Encoded protein: CRLLGSGYTF.

This clone was counted a few times. The rearrangement joins TRBV29-1 to TRBJ2-7; tentatively, D is TRBD1 or TRBD2 (5 bases each). The germline V gene has CDR1 SQVTM and CDR2 ANQGSEA. Trimming removed 8 bases from V and 4 bases from J, with 18 bases in between. This CDR3 comprises 13 residues. The CDR3 coding sequence is TGCAGCTGCTCGTGGGACCGAACTTACGAGCAGTACTTC. Encoded protein: CSCSWDRTYEQYF.

The chain carries TRBV7-9 and TRBJ1-2, with TRBD1 as a possible D gene (5 bases). CDR1 is SEHNR and CDR2 is FQNEAQ in the germline V gene (reference sequence). Trimming left V 3 bases short and J 5 bases short, with 10 bases between. The CDR3 is 13 amino acids. The CDR3 loop is CASSLTEGYGYTF. The CDR3, as DNA: TGTGCCAGCAGCTTGACAGAAGGATATGGCTACACCTTC.

As for this clone: The same CDR3 can be traced to other DNA sequences in this sample. The chain has TRBV18 and TRBJ1-5; TRBD1 is a possible D gene (6 bases). Germline CDR1 KGHSH, CDR2 LQKENI. V was trimmed by 6 bases and J by 0 bases, leaving 12 bases between them. This CDR3 comprises 15 residues. The CDR3 here is CASSFGQYSNQPQHF. The CDR3 DNA reads TGTGCCAGCTCGTTTGGACAGTATAGCAATCAGCCCCAGCATTTT.

The CDR3 loop reads CASTRTSGGTRNEQFF. The CDR3 DNA follows: TGTGCCAGCACCCGGACTAGCGGGGGAACCCGTAATGAGCAGTTCTTC. The rearrangement links TRBV9 to TRBJ2-1, with 13 bases matching TRBD2. The junction had 10 bases not matched to a gene; V was cut back by 6 bases and J by 7 bases. Per germline, CDR1 SGDLS and CDR2 YYNGEE. This CDR3 is 16 amino acids long.

CDR3 in amino acids: CASSGGGGLTTGELFF. The CDR3 DNA reads TGTGCCAGCAGCGGGGGCGGGGGGTTAACGACCGGGGAGCTGTTTTTT. The rearrangement links TRBV7-2 to TRBJ2-2; 8 nucleotides match TRBD2. Germline assignment: CDR1 SGHTA and CDR2 FQGNSA. The CDR3 length is 16 residues. V trimming: 5 bases; J trimming: 5 bases; junction bases outside the gene matches: 10.

CDR3 sequence reads: CASTIAGGGEIDTQYF. The CDR3 bases are TGTGCCAGCACCATTGCTGGAGGGGGCGAGATAGATACGCAGTATTTT. The rearrangement uses TRBV13 and TRBJ2-3, with a weak D call TRBD1 (7 bases). In germline, CDR1 is PRHDT, CDR2 FYEKMQ (reference sequence). CDR3 size: 16 residues. Trimming took 7 bases from V and 5 from J, leaving 22 bases between them.

The chain carries TRBV2 and TRBJ1-1, with D unresolved. CDR3 size: 13 residues. V shed 8 bases and J shed 1 base, with 11 bases lying between them. The V gene's germline CDR1 is SNHLY and CDR2 FYNNEI. In DNA form, the CDR3 reads TGTGCCAGCGCTTTGGTCGGGAACACTGAAGCTTTCTTT. Translation gives CASALVGNTEAFF.

The CDR3 DNA sequence: TGCAGCGTTAGTCACAGGGACATTCAGTACTTC. This encodes CSVSHRDIQYF. The chain uses TRBV29-1 and TRBJ2-4, with D perhaps matching TRBD1 (6 bases). The V and J ends lost 5 bases and 8 bases respectively, with 10 bases between them. CDR3 length: 11 residues. The V gene's germline CDR1 is SQVTM and CDR2 ANQGSEA.

The V gene is TRBV4-3, the J gene TRBJ2-3, with 13 nucleotides matching TRBD2. The CDR3 is 18 residues long. The germline V gene encodes CDR1 LGHNA and CDR2 YSLEER. With V trimmed by 0 bases and J by 7 bases, 10 bases remained unmatched. CDR3 in DNA: TGCGCCAGCAGCCAAGATACCCGGACTAGCGGGGGTTCATATACGCAGTATTTT. It codes for CASSQDTRTSGGSYTQYF.

CDR3: CASSKIITTPNTEAFF. In nucleotides, the CDR3 is TGTGCCAGTAGTAAGATCATCACGACACCCAACACTGAAGCTTTCTTT. The V call is TRBV19, the J call TRBJ1-1; D ambiguous. Germline V gene data show CDR1 as LNHDA and CDR2 as SQIVND (reference sequence). The CDR3 is made up of 16 amino acids. V lost 4 bases, J lost 2 bases, and 17 bases lay in between.

The chain employs TRBV6-5 and TRBJ2-1; D not certain. The CDR3 runs 13 residues. Trimming removed 6 bases at V and 6 bases at J, with 12 bases between. Germline V gene sequence: CDR1 MNHEY, CDR2 SVGAGI. The CDR3 coding sequence is TGTGCCAGCAGGGCCGGGTTGCGCAATGAGCAGTTCTTC. Amino acid sequence: CASRAGLRNEQFF.

The chain couples TRBV9 to TRBJ2-5; weak D call: TRBD2 (5 bases). This CDR3 comprises 13 residues. The V and J ends lost 2 bases and 5 bases respectively, with 10 bases between them. From germline, CDR1 is SGDLS and CDR2 YYNGEE. CDR3 in amino acids: CASSVRAGETQYF. Written as DNA, the CDR3 is TGTGCCAGCAGCGTGAGGGCCGGGGAGACCCAGTACTTC.

The gene calls are TRBV29-1 and TRBJ1-2, with 8 bases matching TRBD1. With 4 bases clipped from V and 7 bases from J, the junction kept 8 bases outside the gene matches. The CDR3 extends over 13 amino acids. Germline CDR1 SQVTM, CDR2 ANQGSEA. DNA for the CDR3: TGCAGCGTTGCGGGGCAGGGGGCCTCTGGCTACACCTTC. Residues: CSVAGQGASGYTF.

This chain links TRBV7-9 with TRBJ2-1; 14 nucleotides agree with TRBD2. Germline V CDR1 and CDR2: SEHNR, FQNEAQ (reference sequence). This CDR3 has 15 residues. J was trimmed by 10 bases and V by 3 bases; bases with no gene match: 5. The CDR3 spells CASSLGTSGGQEQFF. CDR3 in DNA: TGTGCCAGCAGCTTGGGGACTAGCGGGGGCCAAGAGCAGTTCTTC.

This chain joins TRBV6-5 and TRBJ1-5; TRBD1 might be the D (5 bases). Trimming removed 2 bases from V and 9 bases from J, with 8 bases in between. The CDR3 has 12 residues. Germline CDR1 is MNHEY and CDR2 is SVGAGI. CDR3 sequence (DNA): TGTGCCAGCAGTTACGGGGGGGGGCCCCAGCATTTT. It yields the protein CASSYGGGPQHF.

The chain uses TRBV5-1 and TRBJ1-1; weak D call: TRBD1 (6 bases). V lost 6 bases and J lost 8, with 20 bases in between. Per the germline V gene, CDR1 is SGHRS and CDR2 is YFSETQ. The CDR3 totals 14 residues. In DNA form, the CDR3 reads TGCGCCAGCAATCAAGGGAGTCAGGGGACCGAAGCTTTCTTT. Its translation is CASNQGSQGTEAFF.

V and J are TRBV7-8 and TRBJ2-7, with no clear D. Per germline, CDR1 SGHVS and CDR2 FQNEAQ. The length of the CDR3 is 11 residues. V was shortened by 5 bases and J by 6 bases, with 8 bases between the two germline ends. CDR3 bases: TGTGCCAGCAGCACCCTCGGCGAGCAGTACTTC. It encodes CASSTLGEQYF.